These 17 T cell receptor beta chains were sequenced from one sample in a study of OX40 agonist ivuxolimab in advanced cancers. Repertoires were generated with immunoSEQ multiplex PCR, while TCRdb's copy carries only in-frame clones and drops some. Of 72,000 or so clones listed, 80% were seen once; the top ten hold 1.2%. Specimen: CD4+ or CD8+ T cells sorted from blood, collected in a trial of the OX40 agonist ivuxolimab. Receptors originate from an adult with an advanced solid tumor such as melanoma, head and neck, liver or kidney cancer.

The chain is built from TRBV6-5 and TRBJ2-2, with D perhaps TRBD1 (6 bases). From germline, CDR1 is MNHEY and CDR2 SVGAGI. The length of the CDR3 is 14 residues. V was clipped by 5 bases and J by 4 bases, with 11 bases between them. The CDR3 here is CASSKQGFTGELFF. CDR3 bases: TGTGCCAGCAGTAAACAGGGTTTCACCGGGGAGCTGTTTTTT.

The rearrangement joins TRBV19 to TRBJ2-7; D remains ambiguous. The V end was cut by 2 bases, the J end by 7 bases, with 12 bases between. The germline V gene has CDR1 LNHDA and CDR2 SQIVND (reference sequence). CDR3 length: 13 residues. The DNA of the CDR3 is TGTGCCAGTAGTATACAACCGGTCGGGGAGCAGTACTTC. Amino acids: CASSIQPVGEQYF.

The CDR3 sequence is CASSFGDSRSYEQYF. The CDR3 DNA follows: TGCGCCAGCAGCTTTGGTGACAGTCGCTCCTACGAGCAGTACTTC. The chain combines TRBV5-1 with TRBJ2-7; D is possibly TRBD1 (5 bases). Germline lookup yields CDR1 SGHRS and CDR2 YFSETQ. CDR3 size: 15 residues. The V gene lost 2 bases and the J gene lost 0 bases, with 12 bases spanning the gap. The variable domain in full, with the rest retrieved from reference TRBV5-1 and TRBJ2-7, is KAGVTQTPRYLIKTRGQQVTLSCSPISGHRSVSWYQQTPGQGLQFLFEYFSETQRNKGNFPGRFSGRQFSNSRSEMNVSTLELGDSALYLCASSFGDSRSYEQYFGPGTRLTVT.

The chain joins TRBV5-4 to TRBJ1-5, with D unclear. The length of the CDR3 is 13 residues. Germline CDR1 is SGHNT and CDR2 is YYREEE (reference sequence). V lost 0 bases and J 5 bases, leaving 6 bases between the germline ends. DNA for the CDR3: TGTGCCAGCAGCTTGGACAGTGATCAGCCCCAGCATTTT. Its translation: CASSLDSDQPQHF.

The chain couples TRBV19 to TRBJ2-1; 9 bases line up with TRBD2. J gave up 7 bases and V 4 bases, and 8 bases lay outside the gene matches. The germline gives CDR1 LNHDA, CDR2 SQIVND (reference sequence). CDR3 length: 15 residues. The CDR3 nucleotides are TGTGCCAGTAGTAGCAGCGGGGGGCGAGGAAATGAGCAGTTCTTC. It specifies CASSSSGGRGNEQFF.

Only a few counts were recorded for this clone. This rearrangement joins TRBV7-6 to TRBJ1-1, with a weak D call TRBD1 (6 bases). This CDR3 has 13 residues. The V end was cut by 5 bases, the J end by 6 bases, with 13 bases between. Looked up from germline, CDR1 is SGHVS and CDR2 is FNYEAQ. CDR3 DNA: TGTGCCAGCAGCATATCGGCAGGGGCTGAAGCTTTCTTT. Its protein product is CASSISAGAEAFF.

The genes are TRBV5-5 and TRBJ1-6; TRBD1 matches 7 bases. J was trimmed by 7 bases and V by 2 bases; bases with no gene match: 6. The CDR3 runs to 15 residues. The germline V gene has CDR1 SGHKS and CDR2 YYEKEE (reference sequence). The CDR3 here is CASSLTGTENSPLHF. The CDR3 DNA is TGTGCCAGCAGCTTAACCGGGACAGAGAATTCACCCCTCCACTTT.

The chain carries TRBV9 and TRBJ1-2, with no clear D. This CDR3 region has 16 residues. Between the trimmed V and J ends, which lost 5 bases and 8 bases, there was a span of 25 bases. Germline V gene data show CDR1 as SGDLS and CDR2 as YYNGEE. CDR3 sequence: CASSDQRVTMSHGYTF. CDR3 DNA: TGTGCCAGCAGTGACCAAAGGGTCACCATGTCGCACGGCTACACCTTC.

The chain couples TRBV19 to TRBJ2-5; D remains unclear. Germline CDR1 LNHDA, CDR2 SQIVND (reference sequence). V lost 0 bases, J lost 4 bases, and 3 bases lay in between. This CDR3 region has 12 residues. CDR3 protein: CASSIEGETQYF. CDR3 nucleotide sequence: TGTGCCAGTAGTATAGAGGGAGAGACCCAGTACTTC.

Concerning this clone itself: Other DNA sequences in the sample encode the same CDR3. The V gene is TRBV18, the J gene TRBJ2-3; D not certain. Germline CDR1 is KGHSH and CDR2 is LQKENI. Trimming took off 0 bases at V and 3 bases at J, with 4 bases between the two ends. This CDR3 comprises 13 residues. The CDR3 region is CASSPPSTDTQYF. The CDR3, as DNA: TGTGCCAGCTCACCACCTTCAACAGATACGCAGTATTTT. The complete variable domain, with remaining parts taken from reference TRBV18 and TRBJ2-3, reads NAGVMQNPRHLVRRRGQEARLRCSPMKGHSHVYWYRQLPEEGLKFMVYLQKENIIDESGMPKERFSAEFPKEGPSILRIQQVVRGDSAAYFCASSPPSTDTQYFGPGTRLTVL.

This clone turned up a few times. This chain connects TRBV15 to TRBJ1-5; 7 nucleotides align to TRBD1. This CDR3 is built from 15 residues. Germline CDR1 and CDR2: LNHNV and YYDKDF (reference sequence). Trimming took 0 bases from V and 5 from J; bases not matched to a gene: 4. The CDR3: CATSRDVQGDQPQHF. In DNA, the CDR3 is TGTGCCACCAGCAGAGATGTGCAGGGGGATCAGCCCCAGCATTTT.

The chain couples TRBV5-4 to TRBJ1-1; 9 bases map to TRBD1. The CDR3 consists of 12 residues. With 3 bases clipped from V and 12 bases from J, the junction kept 6 bases outside the gene matches. CDR1 and CDR2 from the germline V gene are SGHNT and YYREEE (reference sequence). The CDR3, as DNA: TGTGCCAGCAGCTCCCTACAGGGGGCGACTTTCTTT. Its protein product is CASSSLQGATFF.

A single count supports this clone. The genes are TRBV5-3 and TRBJ2-7, with D perhaps matching TRBD1 (6 bases). TRBV5-3 is an ORF, and what it does is uncertain. The V and J ends lost 10 bases and 2 bases respectively, with 19 bases between them. This CDR3 has 14 residues. The CDR3 loop reads CASHPRDKAYEQYF. The CDR3 coding sequence is TGTGCCTCTCACCCCCGGGACAAGGCCTACGAGCAGTACTTC.

This clone was detected only a few times. The chain links TRBV14 to TRBJ1-2; D not certain. CDR1 is SGHDN and CDR2 is FVKESK in the germline V gene. The CDR3 covers 14 residues. V gave up 0 bases and J gave up 5 bases, with 10 bases separating them. The CDR3 region has the DNA TGTGCCAGCAGCCAAGATGGCCGGATTTATGGCTACACCTTC. Translation: CASSQDGRIYGYTF.

V is TRBV7-2 and J is TRBJ2-7; D may be TRBD2 (7 bases). The length of the CDR3 is 15 residues. In germline, CDR1 is SGHTA, CDR2 FQGNSA. Between the trimmed V and J ends, which lost 5 bases and 5 bases, there was a span of 19 bases. CDR3 protein: CASSAGASGSNEQYF. As DNA, the CDR3 is TGTGCCAGCAGCGCAGGGGCTAGCGGTAGTAACGAGCAGTACTTC.

This chain uses TRBV6-4 with TRBJ2-3, with D possibly matching TRBD2 (6 bases). The CDR3 is made up of 15 amino acids. V lost 2 bases, J lost 3 bases, and 12 bases lay in between. Germline-derived CDR1 and CDR2 are MRHNA and SNTAGT. The CDR3 sequence is CASSDLGRGTDTQYF. CDR3 bases: TGTGCCAGCAGTGACCTGGGTCGGGGGACAGATACGCAGTATTTT.

V gene TRBV6-1 combines with J gene TRBJ2-7, with D possibly TRBD1 on 5 matching bases. Germline CDR1 MNHNS, CDR2 SASEGT. The CDR3 sequence is 14 residues long. V was pared by 2 bases and J by 4 bases, with 12 bases between. The CDR3 loop is CASSESGRAYEQYF. CDR3 in DNA: TGTGCCAGCAGTGAATCGGGCAGGGCGTACGAGCAGTACTTC.